These T cell receptor beta chains were read from a single sample in a study of cytomegalovirus exposure and HLA in healthy donors. The protocol was immunoSEQ multiplex PCR, while the TCRdb copy is restricted to in-frame clones and leaves out a portion. Here the sample spans about 200,000 clones, around 76% being singletons. Sequencing was done on a sample of PBMCs. All receptors derive from a young man in good health and CMV-seronegative. CDR3s include the opening cysteine and the closing phenylalanine or tryptophan. D genes are given only for firm matches. Expanded clones are given a class, and other clones once, few, many or no size at all.

15 TRBD2 TRBJ2-2 . TRBV4-1 TGCGCCAGCAGGGGAGCGGGAGGGGCTGAGGGGGAGCTGTTTTTT CASRGAGGAEGELFF
19 . TRBJ1-5 . TRBV28 TGTGCCAGCAAGTACGTGTGCGGGACTGGGGTTCTTGATGATCAGCCCCAGCATTTT CASKYVCGTGVLDDQPQHF
15 TRBD1 TRBJ1-1 . TRBV30 TGTGCCTGGACCCCCGCCGGGACAGGGGCTACAGGAGCTTTCTTT CAWTPAGTGATGAFF
17 . TRBJ2-6 . TRBV25-1 TGTGCCAGCAGTGAAGGCAAAAGACAGTCCTGGGCCAACGTCCTGACTTTC CASSEGKRQSWANVLTF
14 TRBD1 TRBJ2-5 . TRBV28 TGTGCCAGCAGTTTATCCCGACAGGGTCGGACCCAGTACTTC CASSLSRQGRTQYF
13 . TRBJ2-5 . TRBV28 TGTGCCAGCAGTTTAGGCAACATCGAGACCCAGTACTTC CASSLGNIETQYF
15 . TRBJ1-1 . TRBV19 TGTGCCAGTAGTATAGGCCAGGGCCCCAGGGGTGAAGCTTTCTTT CASSIGQGPRGEAFF
16 TRBD2 TRBJ2-1 . TRBV6-5 TGTGCCAGCAGTTCGTCTAGCGGGATGCTCCACAATGAGCAGTTCTTC CASSSSSGMLHNEQFF
15 TRBD1 TRBJ2-6 . TRBV30 TGTGCCTGCGGGACAGGGGGCTCTGGGGCCAACGTCCTGACTTTC CACGTGGSGANVLTF
14 TRBD1 TRBJ1-3 few TRBV5-1 TGCGCCAGCCGATTAGACAGGGGTGGAAACACCATATATTTT CASRLDRGGNTIYF
15 TRBD2 TRBJ2-1 once TRBV29-1 TGCAGCGTGATATGGGCGGGAGGTAACTACAATGAGCAGTTCTTC CSVIWAGGNYNEQFF
16 . TRBJ2-1 . TRBV18 TGTGCCAGCTCACCATTCTCTACGAGGGCTTACAATGAGCAGTTCTTC CASSPFSTRAYNEQFF
16 . TRBJ2-7 . TRBV4-1 TGCGCCAGCAGCCCCCCTATCGGGGATATGTCCTACGAGCAGTACTTC CASSPPIGDMSYEQYF
15 TRBD1 TRBJ2-1 . TRBV19 TGTGCCAGTAGTGTCTCCGGGACAGGGATCAATGAGCAGTTCTTC CASSVSGTGINEQFF
13 . TRBJ2-7 . TRBV15 TGTGCCACCAGCAGAGGGCGGTCCTACGAGCAGTACTTC CATSRGRSYEQYF
14 . TRBJ1-3 . TRBV15 TGTGCCACCCGGGGGGGAGGCTCTGGAAACACCATATATTTT CATRGGGSGNTIYF
15 . TRBJ1-6 . TRBV7-8 TGTGCCAGCAGCTTAATCCGGGACACGAATTCACCCCTCCACTTT CASSLIRDTNSPLHF
13 . TRBJ1-2 . TRBV28 TGTGCCGCTGGGGAGACCACTAACTATGGCTACACCTTC CAAGETTNYGYTF
13 . TRBJ2-7 . TRBV6-5 TGTGCCAGCAGTTCAGGGTTAGGCTACGAGCAGTACTTC CASSSGLGYEQYF
15 TRBD2 TRBJ2-1 . TRBV30 TGTGCCTGGGCCCCCGGGACTAGCGGTGGCAATGAGCAGTTCTTC CAWAPGTSGGNEQFF